Following are 32 T cell receptor beta chains from one sample sequenced in a study of T cells after yellow fever vaccination. One entry per CDR3 protein results from TCRdb running MiXCR on the 5' RACE reads. The table includes some 600,000 distinct CDR3 sequences, about 15% detected once. The specimen was PBMCs, collected less than 6 days after the first yellow fever vaccination. These TCRs come from a man between 18 and 35 years old who received the YFV17D yellow fever vaccine.

The rearrangement links TRBV12-3 or TRBV12-4 to TRBJ1-5; possible D gene TRBD1, 6 bases. V shed 4 bases and J shed 5 bases, with 15 bases lying between them. The CDR3 contains 15 residues. CDR3 in DNA: TGTGCCAGCAGTTACAGGGCCCACCCGGATCAGCCCCAGCATTTT. Amino acids: CASSYRAHPDQPQHF.

This clonotype turned up a few times. The rearrangement uses TRBV4-3 and TRBJ1-1; possibly TRBD1 for D (5 bases). The CDR3 spans 16 residues. V was clipped by 0 bases and J by 5 bases, with 16 bases between them. Germline lookup yields CDR1 LGHNA and CDR2 YSLEER. Here the CDR3 DNA reads TGCGCCAGCAGCCAAGAACACATGACGGGGGAGACTGAAGCTTTCTTT. Translated: CASSQEHMTGETEAFF.

The V gene is TRBV7-2, the J gene TRBJ1-6; TRBD1 might be the D (6 bases). Germline V gives CDR1 SGHTA, CDR2 FQGNSA. Trimming removed 5 bases at V and 7 bases at J, with 15 bases between. The CDR3 extends over 15 amino acids. The CDR3 loop is CASSQQGSTNSPLHF. The CDR3 DNA follows: TGTGCCAGCAGCCAGCAGGGGTCAACCAATTCACCCCTCCACTTT.

There are a few counts of this clonotype. For the CDR3, the DNA is TGTGCCAGCAGCCGTAGGGACTGGAAAGATACGCAGTATTTT. This gives the protein CASSRRDWKDTQYF. V gene TRBV12-3 or TRBV12-4 combines with J gene TRBJ2-3; possible D gene TRBD2, 6 bases. V dropped 6 bases and J dropped 5 bases, with 15 bases sitting between them. The CDR3 loop spans 14 amino acids.

In the case of this clonotype: The junction departs from germline at one end; a sequencing error may be responsible. J is TRBJ2-2 and V is TRBV6-5, with D perhaps matching TRBD2 (6 bases). Germline V lookup: CDR1 MNHEY, CDR2 SVGAGI. The CDR3 loop spans 16 amino acids. This CDR3 is CASSYFGSAGTGELYF. In DNA, the CDR3 is TGTGCCAGCAGTTACTTCGGCTCAGCGGGCACCGGGGAGCTGTATTTT.

This sequence joins TRBV28 and TRBJ2-7, with TRBD1 as a possible D gene (6 bases). The ends were cut back, 4 bases at V and 4 bases at J, with 17 bases in the middle. Germline V gene data show CDR1 as MDHEN and CDR2 as SYDVKM. This CDR3 has 15 residues. The CDR3: CASSSPADSFYEQYF. CDR3 nucleotide sequence: TGTGCCAGCAGTTCCCCAGCGGACAGCTTTTACGAGCAGTACTTC.

This clonotype has a handful of counts. The gene calls are TRBV7-9 and TRBJ2-1; 9 bases are shared with TRBD1. This CDR3 has 16 amino acids. The V gene end was trimmed by 5 bases and the J gene end by 4 bases; junction bases not matched to a gene: 9. Germline CDR1 SEHNR, CDR2 FQNEAQ (reference sequence). The CDR3 bases are TGTGCCAGCAGCCCCAACAGGGGGCCCAATTACAATGAGCAGTTCTTC. Protein product: CASSPNRGPNYNEQFF.

The chain is built from TRBV6-5 and TRBJ1-2, with no clear D. The CDR3 is 16 residues long. In germline, CDR1 is MNHEY, CDR2 SVGAGI. The V gene lost 0 bases and the J gene lost 0 bases, with 11 bases spanning the gap. DNA of the CDR3: TGTGCCAGCAGTTACTCAGCGGCAGTTTCTAACTATGGCTACACCTTC. It is translated as CASSYSAAVSNYGYTF.

The J gene is TRBJ2-2, the V gene TRBV5-6; 13 nucleotides line up with TRBD2. This CDR3 is built from 19 residues. After removal of 4 bases from V and 5 bases from J, the junction contained 14 bases not matched to a gene. In germline, CDR1 is SGHDT, CDR2 YYEEEE. The CDR3 region is CASSTGLAGVVIPTGELFF. CDR3 DNA: TGTGCCAGCAGCACTGGACTAGCGGGGGTCGTTATTCCTACCGGGGAGCTGTTTTTT.

In its sample, this clonotype was seen a few times. The chain recombines TRBV5-1 with TRBJ2-1; tentatively, D is TRBD2 (6 bases). The CDR3 loop spans 16 amino acids. The V end was cut by 1 base, the J end by 6 bases, with 17 bases between. Germline CDR1 and CDR2: SGHRS and YFSETQ. CDR3 sequence reads: CASSLISGLGSNEQFF. The CDR3 DNA sequence: TGCGCCAGCAGCTTGATATCGGGACTCGGATCCAATGAGCAGTTCTTC.

This clonotype was counted at least ten times. The V and J genes are TRBV20-1 and TRBJ2-4; D gene uncertain. The V end lost 0 bases, the J end lost 2 bases, and 5 bases lay between the germline ends. The germline V gene has CDR1 DFQATT and CDR2 SNEGSKA (reference sequence). This CDR3 is 13 amino acids long. As DNA, the CDR3 is TGCAGTGCTAGAGAGATCACCAAAAACATTCAGTACTTC. Its translation: CSAREITKNIQYF.

The table lists this clonotype with many counts. The chain combines TRBV12-3 or TRBV12-4 with TRBJ1-6; D uncertain. CDR3 length: 13 residues. V was cut by 1 base and J by 6 bases, with 4 bases left in between. CDR3 region: CASSLEVNSPLHF. DNA of the CDR3: TGTGCCAGCAGTTTAGAGGTTAATTCACCCCTCCACTTT.

The V call is TRBV21-1, the J call TRBJ1-5. TRBV21-1 is termed a pseudogene. The CDR3 length is 17 residues. The chain's CDR3 is CASSRPLCRPPNQPQHF. CDR3 coding DNA: TGTGCCAGCAGCCGACCCTTGTGCAGGCCACCCAATCAGCCCCAGCATTTT.

The chain uses TRBV4-2 and TRBJ1-2; weak D call: TRBD1 (5 bases). V shed 4 bases and J shed 8 bases, with 17 bases lying between them. CDR1 and CDR2 from the germline V gene are LGHNA and YNFKEQ. This CDR3 has 14 residues. The CDR3 protein is CASSRPGTSGGYTF. CDR3 nucleotide sequence: TGTGCCAGCAGCCGCCCAGGGACTAGCGGGGGCTACACCTTC.

The chain uses TRBV20-1 and TRBJ2-7; weak D call: TRBD1 (5 bases). This CDR3 has 14 residues. V gave up 6 bases and J gave up 2 bases, with 17 bases separating them. Germline loops: CDR1 DFQATT, CDR2 SNEGSKA (reference sequence). The CDR3 sequence is CSAEQGGDTYEQYF. The CDR3 bases are TGCAGTGCAGAGCAGGGTGGGGATACCTACGAGCAGTACTTC.

V and J are TRBV3-1 and TRBJ2-3; TRBD2 agrees at 9 bases. The length of the CDR3 is 16 residues. Trimming cost V 1 base and J 8 bases; bases outside gene matches: 10. The germline gives CDR1 LGHDT, CDR2 YNNKEL (reference sequence). CDR3 coding DNA: TGTGCCAGCAGCCAAGTCTCGCGGGGGGGCGACGGTACGCAGTATTTT. Its protein product is CASSQVSRGGDGTQYF.

The chain uses TRBV18 and TRBJ2-1; a possible D gene is TRBD2 (7 bases). Germline CDR1 and CDR2: KGHSH and LQKENI. The CDR3 is 15 residues long. V lost 2 bases and J 2 bases, leaving 10 bases between the germline ends. CDR3 loop: CASSPGEGAYNEQFF. CDR3 bases: TGTGCCAGCTCACCAGGGGAGGGGGCCTACAATGAGCAGTTCTTC.

This chain uses TRBV7-8 with TRBJ1-2, with 9 bases aligning to TRBD1. V dropped 5 bases and J dropped 3; count of bases not matched to a gene: 7. The CDR3 is 15 amino acids. Germline values: CDR1 SGHVS, CDR2 FQNEAQ. As DNA, the CDR3 is TGTGCCAGCAGCCCCCTCGACAGGGGGGACTATGGCTACACCTTC. Its translation: CASSPLDRGDYGYTF.

This clonotype was found once. The V gene is TRBV5-1, the J gene TRBJ2-1; 9 positions match TRBD2. Trimming took 5 bases from V and 5 from J; bases not matched to a gene: 5. The germline V gene has CDR1 SGHRS and CDR2 YFSETQ. CDR3 length: 14 amino acids. DNA of the CDR3: TGCGCCAGCAGTTGGGCGGGGGGGGACAATGAGCAGTTCTTC. Residues: CASSWAGGDNEQFF. The variable domain in full, completed from reference TRBV5-1 and TRBJ2-1, reads KAGVTQTPRYLIKTRGQQVTLSCSPISGHRSVSWYQQTPGQGLQFLFEYFSETQRNKGNFPGRFSGRQFSNSRSEMNVSTLELGDSALYLCASSWAGGDNEQFFGPGTRLTVL.

The J gene is TRBJ2-2, the V gene TRBV2, with 7 bases fitting TRBD2. Germline trimming cut 5 bases from V and 0 bases from J; bases unmatched to any gene: 9. Germline lookup yields CDR1 SNHLY and CDR2 FYNNEI. There are 17 residues in the CDR3. This CDR3 is CASSWDVAGANTGELFF. DNA for the CDR3: TGTGCCAGCAGTTGGGACGTCGCGGGGGCGAACACCGGGGAGCTGTTTTTT.

The sample holds a few counts of this clonotype. The chain has TRBV27 and TRBJ1-5; D is ambiguous. The V and J ends lost 2 bases and 7 bases respectively, with 9 bases between them. The CDR3 totals 13 residues. The germline V gene encodes CDR1 MNHEY and CDR2 SMNVEV (reference sequence). The CDR3, as DNA: TGTGCCAGCAGTTTAGGGCTTGGGCAGCCCCAGCATTTT. It codes for CASSLGLGQPQHF.

The genes are TRBV20-1 and TRBJ1-2, with 8 bases identical to TRBD1. Germline V gene lookup returns CDR1 DFQATT and CDR2 SNEGSKA (reference sequence). CDR3 length: 15 amino acids. The junction had 10 bases not matched to a gene; V was cut back by 5 bases and J by 2 bases. The CDR3 here is CSARGPGGRNYGYTF. CDR3 DNA: TGCAGTGCTCGGGGACCAGGGGGCCGCAACTATGGCTACACCTTC.

This clonotype was found a few times. V and J are TRBV6-2 or TRBV6-3 and TRBJ2-7; D is possibly TRBD1 (6 bases). Germline V gene data show CDR1 as MNHEY and CDR2 as SVGEGT. V was cut by 2 bases and J by 3 bases, with 11 bases left in between. There are 14 residues in the CDR3. CDR3 sequence reads: CASSYPGQLYEQYF. The CDR3 bases are TGTGCCAGCAGTTACCCGGGACAACTCTACGAGCAGTACTTC.

The chain uses TRBV7-2 and TRBJ1-2, with D unclear. V was trimmed by 1 base and J by 3 bases, leaving 9 bases between them. CDR3 length: 14 amino acids. CDR1 is SGHTA, CDR2 FQGNSA, per germline. The CDR3 region is CASSLVGWDYGYTF. The CDR3 nucleotides are TGTGCCAGCAGCTTAGTAGGGTGGGACTATGGCTACACCTTC. Based on the CDR3 plus reference TRBV7-2 and TRBJ1-2, the full variable domain is GAGVSQSPSNKVTEKGKDVELRCDPISGHTALYWYRQSLGQGLEFLIYFQGNSAPDKSGLPSDRFSAERTGGSVSTLTIQRTQQEDSAVYLCASSLVGWDYGYTFGSGTRLTVV.

This clonotype was counted only a few times. The chain is built from TRBV5-8 and TRBJ2-1; no clear D gene. Germline CDR1 reads SGHTS; CDR2 reads YDEGEE. The CDR3 covers 12 residues. V dropped 0 bases and J dropped 5 bases, with 3 bases sitting between them. The CDR3 is CASSLVHNEQFF. CDR3 bases: TGTGCCAGCAGCTTGGTTCACAATGAGCAGTTCTTC.

Only a few counts were recorded for this clonotype. V gene TRBV7-2 combines with J gene TRBJ1-6, with D hard to call. V was pared by 3 bases and J by 0 bases, with 6 bases between. The CDR3 spans 15 residues. Germline CDR1 and CDR2: SGHTA and FQGNSA. Here the CDR3 reads CASSFSTSYNSPLHF. In DNA, the CDR3 is TGTGCCAGCAGCTTTTCTACCTCCTATAATTCACCCCTCCACTTT.

This clonotype was counted a few times. The chain combines TRBV7-2 with TRBJ1-6; D unclear. CDR3 length: 13 amino acids. The V gene's germline CDR1 is SGHTA and CDR2 FQGNSA. Trimming removed 3 bases at V and 10 bases at J, with 10 bases between. The CDR3 nucleotides are TGTGCCAGCAGCTTGGGTATCGGATCACCCCTCCACTTT. Its protein is CASSLGIGSPLHF.

The chain has TRBV12-3 or TRBV12-4 and TRBJ1-1; possible D gene TRBD1, 6 bases. With 5 bases removed from V and 4 bases from J, the gap between germline ends came to 14 bases. CDR3 length equals 14 residues. The CDR3 protein is CASSVQGESTEAFF. DNA of the CDR3: TGTGCCAGCAGTGTACAGGGAGAGAGCACTGAAGCTTTCTTT.

The CDR3 bases are TGTGCCAGCAGCTTAGAGGGGGGCAATGAGCAGTTCTTC. As protein: CASSLEGGNEQFF. V is TRBV11-2 and J is TRBJ2-1; D is possibly TRBD2 (6 bases). Germline V lookup: CDR1 SGHAT, CDR2 FQNNGV. Deletions cut 0 bases from V and 6 bases from J, with 6 bases between. The CDR3 consists of 13 residues.

This clonotype was recorded a few times. The chain recombines TRBV5-1 with TRBJ1-6; possible D gene TRBD1, 6 bases. This CDR3 has 16 amino acids. The germline CDR1 and CDR2 sequences are SGHRS and YFSETQ. V lost 0 bases, J lost 1 base, and 8 bases lay in between. The CDR3, as DNA: TGCGCCAGCAGCTTGGACAGGGAGTCCTATAATTCACCCCTCCACTTT. Its protein is CASSLDRESYNSPLHF.

V is TRBV10-3 and J is TRBJ1-5; 7 bases map to TRBD1. The CDR3 is made up of 13 amino acids. With 11 bases clipped from V and 7 bases from J, the junction kept 11 bases outside the gene matches. CDR1 and CDR2 from the germline V gene are ENHRY and SYGVKD. The CDR3 sequence is CAVQGETGQPQHF. CDR3 nucleotides: TGTGCCGTTCAGGGGGAAACGGGCCAGCCCCAGCATTTT.

The J gene is TRBJ1-1, the V gene TRBV20-1; D gene unclear. V lost 4 bases and J lost 4, with 10 bases in between. The V gene's germline CDR1 is DFQATT and CDR2 SNEGSKA (reference sequence). The CDR3 consists of 12 residues. CDR3 loop: CSAIGGGTEAFF. CDR3 DNA sequence: TGCAGTGCTATAGGCGGAGGCACTGAAGCTTTCTTT.